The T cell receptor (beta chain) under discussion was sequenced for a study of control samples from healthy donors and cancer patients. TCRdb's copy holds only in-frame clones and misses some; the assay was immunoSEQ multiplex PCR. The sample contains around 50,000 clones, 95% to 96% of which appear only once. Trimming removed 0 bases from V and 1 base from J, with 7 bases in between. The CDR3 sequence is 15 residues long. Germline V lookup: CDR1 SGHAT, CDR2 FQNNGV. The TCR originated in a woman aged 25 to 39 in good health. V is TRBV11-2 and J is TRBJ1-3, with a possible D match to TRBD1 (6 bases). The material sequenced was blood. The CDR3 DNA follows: TGTGCCAGCAGCTTAGAAGGACAGTCTGGAAACACCATATATTTT. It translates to CASSLEGQSGNTIYF.